Listed below are T cell receptor beta chains from one sample, sequenced in a study of T cells expressing NK-cell markers. TCRdb processed the 5' RACE reads again and assigns one entry to each CDR3 protein, with no DNA. The ten most abundant clones cover 3.5% to 4.5% of a sample with 550,000 to 600,000 distinct CDR3 sequences. The sequenced sample was blood T cells: a sorted CD56 or NKG2C T cell subset, CD4+ or CD8+ T cells, or bulk PBMC T cells (not recorded which). The origin of the receptors is a man aged 18-30 years in good health. The CDR3 runs from the conserved cysteine through the conserved F or W.

v_gene,j_gene,CDR3aa
TRBV6-2/TRBV6-3,TRBJ2-7,CASLEADPHEQYF
TRBV6-5,TRBJ2-1,CASSYWQGVSYNEQFF
TRBV6-4,TRBJ2-1,CASSDSIGGEQFF
TRBV7-2,TRBJ1-6,CASSFSPGSATPLHF
TRBV7-2,TRBJ2-1,CASSPRTSNEQFF
TRBV6-1,TRBJ2-1,CASSPDLAGGVNEQFF
TRBV7-2,TRBJ2-1,CASSPPRGLEQFF
TRBV11-2,TRBJ2-1,CASSLDDSTYYYNEQFF
TRBV27,TRBJ2-1,CASVPTGGRYNEQFF
TRBV7-2,TRBJ2-7,CASRPPRTFYEQYF
TRBV6-1,TRBJ2-1,CASSPRGLAGNNEQFF